The next 21 T cell receptor beta chains were all read from a single sample in a study of patients and donors after allogeneic stem cell transplantation (dated by TCRdb to 2020 to 2021). Library preparation employed RT-PCR. Sequencing was carried out with a NextSeq 550. TCRdb reworked the public reads: Q25 trimming with fastp, MiXCR clone assembly, productive beta chains retained. Each CDR3 protein gets just one entry, which takes the most common genes and DNA from the rows behind it. Across this sample there are 920,000 or so distinct CDR3 sequences, with roughly 18% seen only once. 5% to 6.5% of the sample is held by the ten biggest clonotypes. Source material: blood, either unsorted or a sorted T cell fraction (not recorded which). These receptor sequences come from a human donor who was either an allogeneic HSCT recipient or a stem cell or donor lymphocyte infusion donor (not recorded which). It is not recorded whose cells these are; they may come from a transplant donor.

The CDR3, as DNA: TGTGCCAGCACCCTAGCCGGGCGGGTGGGACAAGAGACCCAGTACTTC. It translates to CASTLAGRVGQETQYF. The chain employs TRBV6-1 and TRBJ2-5, with D possibly matching TRBD2 (5 bases). Per germline, CDR1 MNHNS and CDR2 SASEGT. The CDR3 loop spans 16 amino acids. The germline V and J ends were trimmed by 7 bases and 2 bases, with 20 bases remaining between them.

The V and J genes are TRBV4-2 and TRBJ2-5; possibly TRBD2 for D (7 bases). CDR1 is LGHNA, CDR2 YNFKEQ, per germline. The germline V and J ends were trimmed by 1 base and 5 bases, with 20 bases remaining between them. The CDR3 runs 17 residues. CDR3 in amino acids: CASSQATRGGAWETQYF. The DNA of the CDR3 is TGTGCCAGCAGCCAAGCTACGAGGGGGGGGGCCTGGGAGACCCAGTACTTC.

This clonotype has only a few counts. The genes are TRBV7-9 and TRBJ1-4; the D is unclear. The CDR3 length is 17 residues. Germline V lookup: CDR1 SEHNR, CDR2 FQNEAQ (reference sequence). V was cut by 5 bases and J by 5 bases, with 21 bases left in between. The CDR3 bases are TGTGCCAGCAGCCGATTCCCCCAATCCAACCTCAATGAAAAACTGTTTTTT. Amino acids: CASSRFPQSNLNEKLFF.

The rearrangement joins TRBV3-1 to TRBJ2-3; 12 bases agree with TRBD2. With 0 bases clipped from V and 4 bases from J, the junction kept 8 bases outside the gene matches. CDR1 and CDR2 (germline): LGHDT, YNNKEL (reference sequence). CDR3 length: 18 residues. The CDR3 DNA sequence: TGTGCCAGCAGCCAAGATCCTTCTAGCGGGAGGGCGGCAGATACGCAGTATTTT. It encodes CASSQDPSSGRAADTQYF.

The sample holds a few counts of this clonotype. The chain carries TRBV10-3 and TRBJ1-6; 7 bases align to TRBD1. From germline, CDR1 is ENHRY and CDR2 SYGVKD. Trimming cost V 11 bases and J 7 bases; bases outside gene matches: 11. The length of the CDR3 is 14 residues. The CDR3 is CAAGPGTENSPLHF. As DNA, the CDR3 is TGTGCCGCTGGACCCGGGACAGAGAATTCACCCCTCCACTTT.

The J gene is TRBJ2-1, the V gene TRBV9; 7 bases align to TRBD1. Germline assignment: CDR1 SGDLS and CDR2 YYNGEE. V lost 4 bases and J lost 1; bases outside the gene matches: 17. There are 19 residues in the CDR3. The CDR3 loop is CASSPLGQSLVRSYNEQFF. The CDR3 DNA sequence: TGTGCCAGCAGCCCACTGGGACAGTCTCTTGTGAGGTCCTACAATGAGCAGTTCTTC.

V gene TRBV5-6 combines with J gene TRBJ2-7; a weak D match, TRBD2 (6 bases). V gave up 5 bases and J gave up 2 bases, with 14 bases separating them. The V gene's germline CDR1 is SGHDT and CDR2 YYEEEE. This CDR3 contains 14 residues. CDR3: CASRGDLGPYEQYF. DNA of the CDR3: TGTGCCAGCAGGGGGGACTTGGGTCCCTACGAGCAGTACTTC.

This clonotype has just a few counts. The V call is TRBV7-9, the J call TRBJ2-5, with a possible D match to TRBD1 (6 bases). The CDR3 runs to 14 residues. In germline, CDR1 is SEHNR, CDR2 FQNEAQ (reference sequence). V was pared by 1 base and J by 5 bases, with 11 bases between. The CDR3 DNA sequence: TGTGCCAGCAGCTTAGGACCGAGGGGGGAGACCCAGTACTTC. This translates into CASSLGPRGETQYF.

There are a few counts of this clonotype. V gene TRBV5-5 combines with J gene TRBJ2-3; a possible D gene is TRBD1 (5 bases). CDR3 size: 18 residues. CDR1 SGHKS and CDR2 YYEKEE come from the germline V gene (reference sequence). Deletions cut 0 bases from V and 0 bases from J, with 17 bases between. The chain's CDR3 is CASSLDRNTFTSTDTQYF. For the CDR3, the DNA is TGTGCCAGCAGCTTGGACAGGAATACATTCACTAGCACAGATACGCAGTATTTT. The variable domain in full, completed from reference TRBV5-5 and TRBJ2-3, reads DAGVTQSPTHLIKTRGQQVTLRCSPISGHKSVSWYQQVLGQGPQFIFQYYEKEERGRGNFPDRFSARQFPNYSSELNVNALLLGDSALYLCASSLDRNTFTSTDTQYFGPGTRLTVL.

This CDR3 is CAISESRGMGTEAFF. DNA for the CDR3: TGTGCCATCAGTGAGTCCCGGGGGATGGGCACTGAAGCTTTCTTT. The V call is TRBV10-3, the J call TRBJ1-1; D may be TRBD1 (5 bases). Per the germline V gene, CDR1 is ENHRY and CDR2 is SYGVKD. The CDR3 sequence is 15 residues long. V was trimmed by 0 bases and J by 4 bases, leaving 12 bases between them.

This clonotype has only a few counts. This chain uses TRBV6-1 with TRBJ2-7; TRBD1 agrees at 9 bases. With 7 bases clipped from V and 8 bases from J, the junction kept 9 bases outside the gene matches. This CDR3 spans 13 amino acids. Germline loops: CDR1 MNHNS, CDR2 SASEGT. The CDR3 is CASTDTTGGQQYF. As DNA, the CDR3 is TGTGCCAGCACCGACACCACAGGGGGCCAGCAGTACTTC.

The table lists this clonotype with a few counts. The chain links TRBV20-1 to TRBJ2-3, with D perhaps matching TRBD2 (6 bases). The germline gives CDR1 DFQATT, CDR2 SNEGSKA (reference sequence). The CDR3 sequence is 11 residues long. The chain's CDR3 is CGGGRTDTQYF. DNA for the CDR3: TGCGGTGGAGGGCGCACAGATACGCAGTATTTT.

The chain is built from TRBV7-2 and TRBJ2-1; 8 positions agree with TRBD2. This CDR3 comprises 13 residues. The germline gives CDR1 SGHTA, CDR2 FQGNSA. Trimming removed 5 bases from V and 15 bases from J; junction bases left unmatched: 12. DNA of the CDR3: TGTGCCAGCAGCACCTCGAGCGGGGGCGCGGGGTTCTTC. Translating gives CASSTSSGGAGFF.

This clonotype was counted only a few times. This chain links TRBV20-1 with TRBJ2-1, with a possible D match to TRBD2 (6 bases). CDR3 length: 16 amino acids. V lost 0 bases and J 2 bases, leaving 14 bases between the germline ends. Germline CDR1 reads DFQATT; CDR2 reads SNEGSKA (reference sequence). CDR3 sequence reads: CSARDRRRGTYNEQFF. The DNA of the CDR3 is TGCAGTGCTAGAGATCGGCGGCGGGGAACCTACAATGAGCAGTTCTTC.

This clonotype was seen more than once but under ten times. V gene TRBV4-3 combines with J gene TRBJ2-2; D is unclear. There are 15 residues in the CDR3. The V gene lost 2 bases and the J gene lost 0 bases, with 7 bases spanning the gap. Germline values: CDR1 LGHNA, CDR2 YSLEER. The CDR3 nucleotides read TGCGCCAGCAGCCAATACCAATCGAACACCGGGGAGCTGTTTTTT. Its protein is CASSQYQSNTGELFF.

The rearrangement uses TRBV10-2 and TRBJ2-7; D unresolved. V lost 6 bases to trimming and J lost 0 bases, with 9 bases between them. Germline values: CDR1 WSHSY, CDR2 SAAADI. This CDR3 has 13 residues. The CDR3 is CASSQPISYEQYF. In DNA form, the CDR3 reads TGCGCCAGCAGCCAGCCCATCTCCTACGAGCAGTACTTC.

The chain employs TRBV19 and TRBJ2-5; 14 positions match TRBD2. CDR1 is LNHDA, CDR2 SQIVND, per germline (reference sequence). The CDR3 is made up of 16 amino acids. V dropped 4 bases and J dropped 4; count of bases not matched to a gene: 5. The CDR3 DNA reads TGTGCCAGTAGTACAACCGGGACTAGCGGGAGAGAGACCCAGTACTTC. This gives the protein CASSTTGTSGRETQYF.

The chain uses TRBV12-3 or TRBV12-4 and TRBJ2-1; 7 nucleotides line up with TRBD2. CDR3 length: 20 residues. Trimming cost V 3 bases and J 0 bases; bases outside gene matches: 17. The chain's CDR3 is CASSFVSGASGRVSYNEQFF. In DNA form, the CDR3 reads TGTGCCAGCAGTTTCGTCTCCGGGGCCAGTGGGAGGGTCTCCTACAATGAGCAGTTCTTC.

DNA of the CDR3: TGTGCCGGGGCTACTGGGGATACGCAGTATTTT. Protein product: CAGATGDTQYF. J is TRBJ2-3 and V is TRBV6-6, with TRBD1 as a possible D gene (5 bases). Trimming removed 11 bases from V and 6 bases from J, with 12 bases in between. The CDR3 runs to 11 residues. Germline V gene lookup returns CDR1 MNHNY and CDR2 SVGAGI (reference sequence).

The genes are TRBV29-1 and TRBJ1-2; TRBD1 might be the D (5 bases). Germline V CDR1 and CDR2: SQVTM, ANQGSEA. Trimming shortened V by 4 bases and J by 4 bases, and 22 bases separated the two germline ends. The CDR3 runs 16 residues. CDR3: CSVGGGDPGWPYGYTF. CDR3 DNA: TGCAGCGTTGGAGGAGGGGACCCAGGGTGGCCCTATGGCTACACCTTC. Based on the CDR3 plus reference TRBV29-1 and TRBJ1-2, the full variable domain is SAVISQKPSRDICQRGTSLTIQCQVDSQVTMMFWYRQQPGQSLTLIATANQGSEATYESGFVIDKFPISRPNLTFSTLTVSNMSPEDSSIYLCSVGGGDPGWPYGYTFGSGTRLTVV.

This clonotype was observed a few times. V and J are TRBV18 and TRBJ1-3; D possibly corresponds to TRBD1 (5 bases). The ends were cut back, 1 base at V and 2 bases at J, with 15 bases in the middle. Germline loops: CDR1 KGHSH, CDR2 LQKENI. This CDR3 spans 17 amino acids. The DNA of the CDR3 is TGTGCCAGCTCACCACGTCTGGACACTTTTGCTGGAAACACCATATATTTT. This codes for CASSPRLDTFAGNTIYF.